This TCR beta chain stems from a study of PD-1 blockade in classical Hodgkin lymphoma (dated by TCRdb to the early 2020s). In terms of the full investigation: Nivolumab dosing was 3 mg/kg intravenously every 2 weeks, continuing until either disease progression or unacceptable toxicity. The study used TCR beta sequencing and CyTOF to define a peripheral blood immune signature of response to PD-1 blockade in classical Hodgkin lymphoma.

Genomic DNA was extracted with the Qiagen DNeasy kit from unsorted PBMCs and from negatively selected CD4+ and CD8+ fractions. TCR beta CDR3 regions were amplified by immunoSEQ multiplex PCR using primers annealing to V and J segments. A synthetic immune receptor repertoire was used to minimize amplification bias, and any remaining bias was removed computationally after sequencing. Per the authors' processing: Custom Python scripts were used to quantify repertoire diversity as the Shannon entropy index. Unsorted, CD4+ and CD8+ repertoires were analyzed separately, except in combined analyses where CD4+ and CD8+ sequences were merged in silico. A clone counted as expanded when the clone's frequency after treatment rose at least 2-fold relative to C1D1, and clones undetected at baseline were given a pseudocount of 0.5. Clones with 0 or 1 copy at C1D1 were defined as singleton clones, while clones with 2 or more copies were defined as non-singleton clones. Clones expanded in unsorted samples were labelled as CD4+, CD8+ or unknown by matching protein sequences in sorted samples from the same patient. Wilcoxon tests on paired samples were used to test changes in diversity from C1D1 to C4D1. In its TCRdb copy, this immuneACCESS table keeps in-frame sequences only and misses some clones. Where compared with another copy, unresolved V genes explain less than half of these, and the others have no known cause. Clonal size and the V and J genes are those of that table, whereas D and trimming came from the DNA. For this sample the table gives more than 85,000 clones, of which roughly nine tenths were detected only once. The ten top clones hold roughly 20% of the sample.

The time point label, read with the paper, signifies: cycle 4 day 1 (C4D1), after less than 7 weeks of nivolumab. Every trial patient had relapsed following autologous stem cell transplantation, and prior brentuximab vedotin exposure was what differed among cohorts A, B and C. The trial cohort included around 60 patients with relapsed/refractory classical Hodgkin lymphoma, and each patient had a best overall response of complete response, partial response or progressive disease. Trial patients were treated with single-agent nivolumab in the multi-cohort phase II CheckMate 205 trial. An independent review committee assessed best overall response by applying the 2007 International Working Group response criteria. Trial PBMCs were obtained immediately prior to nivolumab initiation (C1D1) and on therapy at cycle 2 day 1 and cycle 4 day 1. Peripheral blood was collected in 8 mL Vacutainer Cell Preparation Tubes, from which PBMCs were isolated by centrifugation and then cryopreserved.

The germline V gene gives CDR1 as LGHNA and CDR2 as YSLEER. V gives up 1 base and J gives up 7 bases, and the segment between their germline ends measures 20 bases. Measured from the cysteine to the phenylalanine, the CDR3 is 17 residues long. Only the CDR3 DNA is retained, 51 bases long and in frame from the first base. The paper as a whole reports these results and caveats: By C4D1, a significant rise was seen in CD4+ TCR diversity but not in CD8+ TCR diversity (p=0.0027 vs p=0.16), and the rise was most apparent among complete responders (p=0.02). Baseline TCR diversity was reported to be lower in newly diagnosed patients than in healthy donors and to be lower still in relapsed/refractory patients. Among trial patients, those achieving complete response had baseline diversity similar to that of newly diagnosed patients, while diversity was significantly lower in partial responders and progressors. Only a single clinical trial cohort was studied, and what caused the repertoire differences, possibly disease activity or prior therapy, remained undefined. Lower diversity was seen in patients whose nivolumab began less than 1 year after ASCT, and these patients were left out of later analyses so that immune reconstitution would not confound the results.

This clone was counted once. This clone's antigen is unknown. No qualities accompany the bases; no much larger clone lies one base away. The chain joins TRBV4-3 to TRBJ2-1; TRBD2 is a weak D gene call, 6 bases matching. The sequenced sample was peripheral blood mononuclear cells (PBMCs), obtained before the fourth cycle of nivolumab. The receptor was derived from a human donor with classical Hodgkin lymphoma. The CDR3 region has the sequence CASSQGGLAFVGNEQFF. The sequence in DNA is TGCGCCAGCAGCCAAGGAGGTCTAGCGTTCGTAGGGAATGAGCAGTTCTTC.